A selection of T cell receptor beta chains follows, all from one sample in a study of T-cell reconstitution after alpha-beta-depleted transplantation in children. TCRdb independently ran MiXCR on the PCR reads; one entry per CDR3 protein. Here the sample spans just over 950,000 distinct CDR3 sequences, about 31% being singletons. Here the sequenced sample was PBMCs, mostly from graft donor cells, taken 360 days after TCRalphabeta/CD19-depleted stem cell transplant. Every receptor here comes from a boy younger than two who had a stem cell transplant for SCID, so the T cells may come from the graft donor. CDR3s include the opening cysteine and the closing phenylalanine or tryptophan. The D gene is left open where the match is weak. Clone size is stated in some rows and not others, as once, few, many or a class when expanded.

D: .
J: TRBJ2-3
size: .
V: TRBV6-1
CDR3: CASRFSRTSTDTQYF

D: TRBD1
J: TRBJ1-1
size: few
V: TRBV15
CDR3: CATSSSGQGYGAFF

D: .
J: TRBJ2-7
size: few
V: TRBV12-3/TRBV12-4
CDR3: CASSLAKGRYEQYF

D: TRBD2
J: TRBJ2-1
size: few
V: TRBV7-2
CDR3: CASSLRAGFSDEQFF

D: TRBD2
J: TRBJ2-1
size: .
V: TRBV12-3/TRBV12-4
CDR3: CASSLIRFSSGGGREVNEQFF

D: TRBD1
J: TRBJ2-1
size: many
V: TRBV11-2
CDR3: CASSFRGKGNEQFF

D: .
J: TRBJ2-7
size: many
V: TRBV5-5
CDR3: CASSLYLGAYEQYF

D: .
J: TRBJ2-7
size: many
V: TRBV28
CDR3: CASSWNYEQYF

D: .
J: TRBJ1-1
size: .
V: TRBV27
CDR3: CASSSGPGTEAFF

D: .
J: TRBJ2-2
size: few
V: TRBV12-3/TRBV12-4
CDR3: CASSLWAGAGELFF

D: .
J: TRBJ2-7
size: .
V: TRBV29-1
CDR3: CSVAGGDTYEQYF

D: TRBD2
J: TRBJ2-3
size: few
V: TRBV4-1
CDR3: CASSQGTRRTSGSDTQYF

D: .
J: TRBJ1-1
size: few
V: TRBV4-1
CDR3: CASSLAEPSEAFF

D: .
J: TRBJ1-1
size: .
V: TRBV4-2
CDR3: CASSWGPRENTEAFF

D: .
J: TRBJ1-1
size: few
V: TRBV7-2
CDR3: CASTNLMGTEAFF

D: .
J: TRBJ2-2
size: .
V: TRBV9
CDR3: CASSVVGQDTGELFF

D: .
J: TRBJ2-3
size: few
V: TRBV29-1
CDR3: CSVPRQASTDTQYF

D: TRBD2
J: TRBJ2-5
size: once
V: TRBV7-9
CDR3: CASSPGLAGSETQYF

D: .
J: TRBJ1-1
size: few
V: TRBV5-1
CDR3: CASSLVATSEAFF

D: .
J: TRBJ2-1
size: few
V: TRBV4-1
CDR3: CASSPRVVLISYNEQFF

D: TRBD1
J: TRBJ1-4
size: few
V: TRBV12-3/TRBV12-4
CDR3: CASSGGQAINEKLFF

D: .
J: TRBJ1-1
size: .
V: TRBV2
CDR3: CASRLNTGTTEAFF

D: .
J: TRBJ2-7
size: .
V: TRBV27
CDR3: CASSLNRAISYEQYF

D: .
J: TRBJ2-1
size: few
V: TRBV28
CDR3: CASSGGPDEQFF

D: TRBD2
J: TRBJ2-1
size: .
V: TRBV25-1
CDR3: CASSDERGNNEQFF

D: TRBD2
J: TRBJ2-1
size: few
V: TRBV7-2
CDR3: CASSLDSGGGNEQFF

D: .
J: TRBJ2-1
size: few
V: TRBV20-1
CDR3: CSARERINEQFF

D: .
J: TRBJ1-3
size: few
V: TRBV6-6
CDR3: CAAGSGNTIYF

D: .
J: TRBJ2-7
size: .
V: TRBV4-1
CDR3: CASSQAGLSTSYEQYF

D: .
J: TRBJ1-4
size: few
V: TRBV12-3/TRBV12-4
CDR3: CASSPRRWDEKLFF

D: TRBD1
J: TRBJ2-5
size: few
V: TRBV20-1
CDR3: CSARDRAKETQYF

D: .
J: TRBJ1-1
size: few
V: TRBV28
CDR3: CASSSPVEGETEAFF